The 23 T cell receptor beta chains listed next were all sequenced from one sample in a study of esophageal squamous cell carcinoma under preoperative chemotherapy. Each CDR3 protein is one row after TCRdb ran MiXCR on the PCR reads. The table has around 30,000 distinct CDR3 sequences, under 60% seen once. Described time point: after preoperative PTX-NDP chemotherapy. The specimen was taken from a patient given preoperative chemotherapy. These receptors were taken from a human donor with esophageal squamous cell carcinoma. The donor label of this sample is uncertain.

This clonotype has at least ten counts. This chain connects TRBV7-3 to TRBJ2-5; 8 nucleotides agree with TRBD2. Trimming at V came to 2 bases and at J to 11 bases, leaving 13 bases not matched to a gene. The germline V gene has CDR1 SGHTA and CDR2 FQGTGA. CDR3 length: 15 residues. CDR3: CASSLAGGAASEQYF. The CDR3 bases are TGTGCCAGCAGCTTAGCCGGGGGGGCGGCAAGTGAGCAGTACTTC.

This clonotype was found many times. This sequence joins TRBV19 and TRBJ2-1; TRBD2 matches at 8 bases. CDR3 size: 15 residues. CDR1 and CDR2 from the germline V gene are LNHDA and SQIVND (reference sequence). The junction had 4 bases not matched to a gene; V was cut back by 6 bases and J by 0 bases. CDR3 nucleotide sequence: TGTGCCAGTAGCGGGAGGGGGGGCTCCTACAATGAGCAGTTCTTC. It translates to CASSGRGGSYNEQFF. The full variable domain, completed using reference TRBV19 and TRBJ2-1, is DGGITQSPKYLFRKEGQNVTLSCEQNLNHDAMYWYRQDPGQGLRLIYYSQIVNDFQKGDIAEGYSVSREKKESFPLTVTSAQKNPTAFYLCASSGRGGSYNEQFFGPGTRLTVL.

This clonotype was detected ten times or more. V usage is TRBV6-4 and J usage is TRBJ2-3, with 8 bases matching TRBD2. Germline lookup yields CDR1 MRHNA and CDR2 SNTAGT. The CDR3 has 15 residues. The junction had 5 bases not matched to a gene; V was cut back by 4 bases and J by 2 bases. Here the CDR3 DNA reads TGTGCCAGCAGTGCGACTAGCGACCCCACAGATACGCAGTATTTT. Its translation: CASSATSDPTDTQYF.

This clonotype has only a few counts. The V gene is TRBV6-1, the J gene TRBJ2-2, with 15 bases lining up with TRBD2. V lost 6 bases and J lost 8; bases outside the gene matches: 13. CDR1 is MNHNS and CDR2 is SASEGT in the germline V gene. This CDR3 region has 18 residues. In DNA, the CDR3 is TGTGCCAGCAGCCCCGGACTAGCGGGAGGGCCAAAGGGGGGGGAGCTGTTTTTT. Its translation: CASSPGLAGGPKGGELFF.

This sequence joins TRBV7-9 and TRBJ2-1; 12 bases fit TRBD2. Germline V gives CDR1 SEHNR, CDR2 FQNEAQ (reference sequence). J lost 10 bases, V lost 0 bases, and 4 bases had no gene match. The CDR3 has 15 residues. The CDR3 sequence is CASSLAGLAGREQFF. The DNA for the CDR3 is TGTGCCAGCAGCTTAGCAGGACTAGCGGGAAGGGAGCAGTTCTTC.

This clonotype was detected ten times or more. This chain uses TRBV11-3 with TRBJ2-3, with unresolved D. V lost 0 bases, J lost 2 bases, and 6 bases lay in between. Germline V gene data show CDR1 as SGHNT and CDR2 as YENEEA. The CDR3 length is 14 residues. CDR3 sequence (DNA): TGTGCCAGCAGCTTAGATTGGCTCACAGATACGCAGTATTTT. Translation gives CASSLDWLTDTQYF.

V usage is TRBV25-1 and J usage is TRBJ2-5, with a tentative D call TRBD1 (7 bases). The last part of the DNA fits TRBJ2-7 better; the J call may be wrong. This CDR3 contains 14 residues. Germline V gives CDR1 MGHDK, CDR2 SYGVNS. CDR3 protein: CASSEMAGGYEQYF. The CDR3 nucleotides are TGTGCCAGCAGTGAAATGGCAGGGGGGTACGAGCAGTACTTC.

By share of the sample, this clonotype is medium-sized (0.01 to 0.1%). The CDR3 protein is CASSSGGLGWAEQFF. The CDR3 DNA reads TGTGCCAGCAGCTCAGGGGGGTTAGGGTGGGCTGAGCAGTTCTTC. This sequence joins TRBV11-3 and TRBJ2-1; a weak D match, TRBD1 (7 bases). The CDR3 spans 15 residues. Germline V gene lookup returns CDR1 SGHNT and CDR2 YENEEA. Trimming took off 4 bases at V and 9 bases at J, with 19 bases between the two ends.

By sample fraction, this clonotype is medium-sized. The chain couples TRBV7-8 to TRBJ2-1; no clear D. Germline assignment: CDR1 SGHVS and CDR2 FQNEAQ. The V end lost 4 bases, the J end lost 0 bases, and 10 bases lay between the germline ends. The CDR3 extends over 15 amino acids. The CDR3 is CASSSTATSYNEQFF. The CDR3 bases are TGTGCCAGCAGCTCTACAGCGACCTCCTACAATGAGCAGTTCTTC.

This clonotype was seen repeatedly, ten times or more. It may be a read error: a sequence one base away is much more abundant. The V and J genes are TRBV28 and TRBJ2-5; D unclear. CDR3 length equals 15 residues. Germline V gene data show CDR1 as MDHEN and CDR2 as SYDVKM. The V end lost 5 bases, the J end lost 11 bases, and 24 bases lay between the germline ends. In DNA, the CDR3 is TGTGCCAGCAGTCCAACAGCGAGCTCCTACAATGAGCAGTACTTC. Residues: CASSPTASSYNEQYF.

The chain couples TRBV7-2 to TRBJ2-6; unclear D gene. The CDR3 totals 14 residues. V lost 2 bases, J lost 4 bases, and 6 bases lay in between. In germline, CDR1 is SGHTA, CDR2 FQGNSA. CDR3 region: CASSLMVGANVLTF. The CDR3 DNA sequence: TGTGCCAGCAGCTTAATGGTGGGGGCCAACGTCCTGACTTTC. The full variable domain, completed using reference TRBV7-2 and TRBJ2-6, is GAGVSQSPSNKVTEKGKDVELRCDPISGHTALYWYRQSLGQGLEFLIYFQGNSAPDKSGLPSDRFSAERTGGSVSTLTIQRTQQEDSAVYLCASSLMVGANVLTFGAGSRLTVL.

The table lists this clonotype with a count of one. One junction end does not reproduce the germline sequence, and a read error may be involved. The rearrangement links TRBV12-3 or TRBV12-4 to TRBJ2-4; TRBD2 matches 8 bases. The CDR3 runs to 15 residues. The CDR3 reads CASSPGGRSKDTQYF. DNA for the CDR3: TGTGCCAGCAGTCCGGGGGGGCGAAGCAAAGATACTCAGTATTTC.

The rearrangement joins TRBV5-1 to TRBJ2-3, with 10 bases aligning to TRBD1. CDR1 SGHRS and CDR2 YFSETQ come from the germline V gene. J lost 5 bases, V lost 2 bases, and 5 bases had no gene match. CDR3 length equals 15 residues. CDR3 in DNA: TGCGCCAGCAGCTTCGGCGACAGGGGGCTAGATACGCAGTATTTT. Translating gives CASSFGDRGLDTQYF.

The J gene is TRBJ2-6, the V gene TRBV28; TRBD2 agrees at 9 bases. Gene TRBJ2-5 matches the end of the DNA better, so the J call may be wrong. This CDR3 region has 15 residues. Germline V gives CDR1 MDHEN, CDR2 SYDVKM. CDR3 loop: CASSLASGIGETQYF. The CDR3 DNA reads TGTGCCAGCAGTTTAGCTAGCGGGATTGGAGAGACCCAGTACTTC.

The chain carries TRBV28 and TRBJ1-2, with D perhaps matching TRBD1 (6 bases). Per the germline V gene, CDR1 is MDHEN and CDR2 is SYDVKM. The germline V and J ends were trimmed by 6 bases and 4 bases, with 15 bases remaining between them. The CDR3 runs 14 residues. DNA of the CDR3: TGTGCCAGCAGCCCGGGGGGGGACACCTATGGCTACACCTTC. Translation gives CASSPGGDTYGYTF.

Many counts were recorded for this clonotype. For the CDR3, the DNA is TGTGCCAGCAGTGAGAAGCCTAGCGAAGCAGATACGCAGTATTTT. Its translation is CASSEKPSEADTQYF. V usage is TRBV6-1 and J usage is TRBJ2-3; D is possibly TRBD2 (6 bases). Per germline, CDR1 MNHNS and CDR2 SASEGT. Trimming removed 3 bases from V and 4 bases from J, with 14 bases in between. The CDR3 has 15 amino acids.

The chain is built from TRBV11-3 and TRBJ2-3; D ambiguous. Trimming pared 5 bases from V and 0 bases from J, leaving 15 bases between. This CDR3 contains 16 residues. Germline CDR1 SGHNT, CDR2 YENEEA. CDR3 nucleotides: TGTGCCAGCAGCAGCCCCGGACGGAAAAGCACAGATACGCAGTATTTT. It is translated as CASSSPGRKSTDTQYF.

This sequence joins TRBV6-1 and TRBJ2-5; D unresolved. The DNA end is a closer match to TRBJ2-1, so the J assignment may be wrong. CDR3 length: 13 amino acids. Germline-derived CDR1 and CDR2 are MNHNS and SASEGT. The CDR3 loop is CASSATGYETQFF. For the CDR3, the DNA is TGTGCCAGCAGCGCCACTGGTTACGAGACCCAGTTCTTC.

This clonotype was seen a handful of times. This rearrangement joins TRBV6-4 to TRBJ2-3; 12 bases agree with TRBD2. There are 15 residues in the CDR3. CDR1 and CDR2 (germline): MRHNA, SNTAGT. J gave up 1 base and V 4 bases, and 0 bases lay outside the gene matches. CDR3 nucleotides: TGTGCCAGCAGTGGACTAGCGGGGGGCACAGATACGCAGTATTTT. Its protein product is CASSGLAGGTDTQYF.

Concerning this clonotype: A read error may produce the germline difference seen at one junction end. This chain connects TRBV7-2 to TRBJ2-2; D possibly corresponds to TRBD1 (6 bases). There are 17 residues in the CDR3. Germline V CDR1 and CDR2: SGHTA, FQGNSA. CDR3 nucleotide sequence: TGTGCCAGCAGCTTGGGGGCCGGGGCTCTAAGCTCAGGGGAGCTGTATTTT. It yields the protein CASSLGAGALSSGELYF.

The chain recombines TRBV5-5 with TRBJ1-3; D remains unclear. The germline V and J ends were trimmed by 0 bases and 1 base, with 8 bases remaining between them. The germline CDR1 and CDR2 sequences are SGHKS and YYEKEE (reference sequence). The CDR3 is made up of 15 amino acids. The CDR3 DNA is TGTGCCAGCAGCTTGGTGCCGTCGTCTGGAAACACCATATATTTT. This encodes CASSLVPSSGNTIYF.

The chain uses TRBV11-3 and TRBJ2-4; D gene uncertain. The CDR3 spans 17 residues. Germline CDR1 and CDR2: SGHNT and YENEEA. V lost 0 bases and J lost 0, with 12 bases in between. The CDR3: CASSLDRGRLAKNIQYF. Here the CDR3 DNA reads TGTGCCAGCAGCTTAGATCGCGGCAGGCTAGCCAAAAACATTCAGTACTTC.

This clonotype was observed many times. This chain connects TRBV7-3 to TRBJ2-3; 10 bases are a match to TRBD2. The CDR3 has 15 residues. V lost 5 bases and J lost 5; bases outside the gene matches: 7. Germline V gives CDR1 SGHTA, CDR2 FQGTGA. For the CDR3, the DNA is TGTGCCAGCAGCGCTACTAGCGGGGAGATAGATACGCAGTATTTT. Translating it yields CASSATSGEIDTQYF.